This TCR beta chain was retrieved from a study of shared clonotypes between healthy human individuals. Looking at the study overall: Each donor contributed plates that comprised three CD4 naive, three CD4 memory, two CD8 naive and one CD8 memory. Study outcomes and limitations: Rarefaction curves obtained for sorted subsets showed sequencing incomplete despite large depth. With a handful of donors compared, roughly 4.9% of naive CD4 clonotypes were shared.

CDR3 length: 14 residues. Trimming took 4 bases from V and 4 from J; bases not matched to a gene: 7. CDR1 and CDR2 (germline): SGHRS, YFSETQ. At deep level, the assay was performed. Data came from immunoSEQ multiplex PCR; TCRdb stores just in-frame clones and leaves some out. This sample has 2 million to 2.5 million clones; roughly 90% occur once, and the top ten carry approximately 0.41%. With regard to this clone: What it binds is not known.

The sequence derives from a man between 18 and 29 years old in good health. Some clones in this sample may be carry-over from other donors' samples. The chain joins TRBV5-1 to TRBJ1-1; 7 bases agree with TRBD1. Sequencing input: naive CD4+ T cells from PBMCs. Subset specified: CD45RA+ positively selected. Here the CDR3 reads CASSPRTGLTEAFF. Written as DNA, the CDR3 is TGCGCCAGCAGCCCCCGGACAGGACTCACTGAAGCTTTCTTT.